Listed below are T cell receptor beta chains from one sample, sequenced in a study of blood T cell repertoires in COVID-19. Repertoires were generated with immunoSEQ multiplex PCR, while TCRdb's copy carries only in-frame clones and drops some. Among under 200,000 clones listed, under 90% were seen once. Material: PBMCs or T cells enriched from blood (not recorded which). The receptors stem from a man in his forties or fifties who had recovered from COVID-19. CDR3s include the opening cysteine and the closing phenylalanine or tryptophan. Each record gives: D gene, J gene, clone size, V gene, CDR3 protein, CDR3 DNA. D genes are given only for firm matches. The listing skips clone size in some rows; elsewhere it reads once, few, many or a size class.

>TRBD2|TRBJ2-1|NA|TRBV7-6
CASSITSSGSYNEQFF
TGTGCCAGCAGCATTACCTCTAGCGGATCCTACAATGAGCAGTTCTTC
>NA|TRBJ2-7|NA|TRBV2
CASSGAREQYF
TGTGCCAGCAGTGGGGCTCGCGAGCAGTACTTC
>NA|TRBJ1-5|NA|TRBV9
CASSVDGSNQPQHF
TGTGCCAGCAGCGTAGACGGTAGCAATCAGCCCCAGCATTTT
>NA|TRBJ2-5|NA|TRBV7-3
CASSPSLGAGQETQYF
TGTGCCAGCAGCCCTTCCCTAGGGGCTGGACAAGAGACCCAGTACTTC
>TRBD2|TRBJ2-5|few|TRBV9
CASSPGTSGETQYF
TGTGCCAGCAGCCCTGGGACTAGCGGCGAGACCCAGTACTTC
>TRBD2|TRBJ2-7|NA|TRBV4-1
CASSQDHVRSGGAHSPSVEQYF
TGCGCCAGCAGCCAAGATCATGTTAGAAGCGGGGGGGCCCATTCTCCTTCTGTCGAGCAGTACTTC
>NA|TRBJ1-2|once|TRBV5-1
CASSFDRPIYGYTF
TGCGCCAGCAGCTTCGACAGGCCGATCTATGGCTACACCTTC
>NA|TRBJ1-6|NA|TRBV3-1/TRBV3-2
CASSQSTVSPLHF
TGTGCCAGCAGCCAATCGACAGTTTCACCCCTCCACTTT
>TRBD1|TRBJ1-6|once|TRBV19
CASSPLGQGSGSPLHF
TGTGCCAGTAGTCCGCTGGGACAGGGAAGTGGTTCACCCCTCCACTTT
>TRBD2|TRBJ2-3|NA|TRBV7-6
CASSPRTSGGTDTQYF
TGTGCCAGCAGCCCGCGGACTAGCGGGGGCACAGATACGCAGTATTTT
>NA|TRBJ1-2|NA|TRBV15
CATSERDGGNYGYTF
TGTGCCACCAGCGAACGGGACGGAGGGAACTATGGCTACACCTTC
>NA|TRBJ1-2|NA|TRBV29-1
CSALIGRVDGYTF
TGCAGCGCATTGATCGGCAGGGTCGATGGCTACACCTTC
>NA|TRBJ2-3|NA|TRBV12-3/TRBV12-4
CASSFGGLAQYF
TGTGCCAGCAGTTTCGGGGGGCTTGCGCAGTATTTT
>TRBD2|TRBJ2-1|many|TRBV7-7
CASSLASGPLDEQFF
TGTGCTAGCAGCTTAGCTAGCGGGCCTTTGGATGAGCAGTTCTTC
>NA|TRBJ2-7|once|TRBV6-2/TRBV6-3
CASSYSIWRVYEQYF
TGTGCCAGCAGTTACTCGATCTGGAGGGTCTACGAGCAGTACTTC
>NA|TRBJ1-4|NA|TRBV11-2
CASSLGSWGAYEKLFF
TGTGCCAGCAGCTTAGGTTCATGGGGCGCATATGAAAAACTGTTTTTT
>TRBD2|TRBJ2-5|NA|TRBV4-1
CASSQGFGTSGGSETQYF
TGCGCCAGCAGCCAAGGTTTTGGAACTAGCGGGGGATCGGAGACCCAGTACTTC
>NA|TRBJ2-1|NA|TRBV4-2
CASSQFSGAEQFF
TGTGCCAGCAGCCAGTTTAGTGGGGCTGAGCAGTTCTTC
>NA|TRBJ1-5|NA|TRBV18
CASSHGQKGQPQHF
TGTGCCAGCTCCCATGGACAGAAGGGTCAGCCCCAGCATTTT
>NA|TRBJ2-4|NA|TRBV7-2
CASSLPLAGRKNIQYF
TGTGCCAGCAGCTTACCCCTGGCGGGGCGCAAAAACATTCAGTACTTC
>TRBD2|TRBJ2-3|NA|TRBV30
CAWSVWAGGRKITDTQYF
TGTGCCTGGAGTGTATGGGCGGGGGGGCGCAAAATCACAGATACGCAGTATTTT
>NA|TRBJ2-2|NA|TRBV24-1
CATSDVGGDNTGELFF
TGTGCCACCAGTGATGTCGGGGGAGACAACACCGGGGAGCTGTTTTTT
>TRBD2|TRBJ2-3|few|TRBV7-2
CASSAASGRTDTQYF
TGTGCCAGCAGCGCCGCTAGCGGGAGAACAGATACGCAGTATTTT
>TRBD2|TRBJ2-5|NA|TRBV4-1
CASSQGSAGGRETQYF
TGCGCCAGCAGCCAAGGATCTGCGGGGGGGCGAGAGACCCAGTACTTC
>NA|TRBJ1-2|NA|TRBV5-5
CASSPAGALGGYTF
TGTGCCAGCAGCCCGGCGGGGGCGCTGGGAGGCTACACCTTC
>NA|TRBJ1-1|NA|TRBV19
CASSRGLDTEAFF
TGTGCCAGTAGTCGGGGTCTCGACACTGAAGCTTTCTTT
>NA|TRBJ2-5|NA|TRBV19
CASSILDRYQETQYF
TGTGCCAGTAGTATACTAGACAGGTACCAAGAGACCCAGTACTTC
>TRBD1|TRBJ1-4|NA|TRBV7-9
CASSPNGGQGARIIEKLFF
TGTGCCAGCAGCCCTAACGGAGGACAGGGGGCTAGAATAATTGAAAAACTGTTTTTT
>TRBD1|TRBJ1-2|NA|TRBV19
CASSTRQGRIYGYTF
TGTGCCAGTAGTACTAGACAGGGGAGAATCTACGGCTACACCTTC
>TRBD1|TRBJ2-3|NA|TRBV12-5
CASGSPKTGQGEDTQYF
TGTGCTAGTGGTTCCCCAAAAACGGGACAGGGAGAAGATACGCAGTATTTT
>TRBD1|TRBJ2-7|NA|TRBV2
CASSLQGAYEQYF
TGTGCCAGCAGCCTACAGGGGGCCTACGAGCAGTACTTC
>TRBD1|TRBJ1-5|few|TRBV6-1
CASSGTGDFYNQPQHF
TGTGCCAGCAGTGGAACAGGGGATTTTTACAATCAGCCCCAGCATTTT
>NA|TRBJ1-1|NA|TRBV7-2
CASSLDGQMNTEAFF
TGTGCCAGCAGCTTAGACGGACAGATGAACACTGAAGCTTTCTTT
>NA|TRBJ1-6|NA|TRBV18
CASSPKSTRNSPLHF
TGTGCCAGCTCACCGAAGTCGACACGGAATTCACCCCTCCACTTT
>TRBD2|TRBJ2-5|NA|TRBV7-9
CASSSTRGGKKTQYF
TGTGCCAGCAGCTCCACCCGGGGGGGGAAAAAGACCCAGTACTTC
>NA|TRBJ2-7|NA|TRBV18
CASSPPTVPYEQYF
TGTGCCAGCTCACCACCTACAGTCCCCTACGAGCAGTACTTC
>TRBD1|TRBJ1-6|NA|TRBV5-4
CASRDTGTGVSPLHF
TGTGCCAGCAGAGATACCGGGACAGGGGTTTCACCCCTCCACTTT
>TRBD1|TRBJ2-5|NA|TRBV29-1
CSVMTGTAYQETQYF
TGCAGCGTGATGACCGGGACAGCTTACCAAGAGACCCAGTACTTC
>NA|TRBJ1-2|NA|TRBV29-1
CSVEAVNYGYTF
TGCAGCGTTGAGGCCGTTAACTATGGCTACACCTTC
>TRBD2|TRBJ2-3|NA|TRBV6-4
CASSDSGGATDTQYF
TGTGCCAGCAGTGACTCCGGGGGGGCAACAGATACGCAGTATTTT
>NA|TRBJ1-5|NA|TRBV18
CASSPNRAGQPQHF
TGTGCCAGCTCACCCAACAGGGCCGGGCAGCCCCAGCATTTT
>TRBD1|TRBJ1-2|NA|TRBV7-2
CASSLNSGTASNGYTF
TGTGCCAGCAGCCTCAATTCCGGGACAGCTAGTAATGGCTACACCTTC
>TRBD1|TRBJ1-1|NA|TRBV2
CASSEEGQGASEAFF
TGTGCCAGCAGTGAAGAAGGACAGGGGGCGTCTGAAGCTTTCTTT
>TRBD1|TRBJ2-3|NA|TRBV6-1
CASSERTGMYTDTQYF
TGTGCCAGCAGTGAAAGGACAGGGATGTATACAGATACGCAGTATTTT
>NA|TRBJ2-5|few|TRBV18
CASTDSQETQYF
TGTGCCAGCACCGACTCACAAGAGACCCAGTACTTC
>TRBD1|TRBJ1-1|few|TRBV18
CASSEDRWVGNTEAFF
TGTGCCAGCTCGGAGGACAGGTGGGTTGGTAACACTGAAGCTTTCTTT
>TRBD1|TRBJ1-6|NA|TRBV7-8
CASSWTGTNNSPLHF
TGTGCCAGCAGCTGGACAGGAACGAATAATTCACCCCTCCACTTT
>NA|TRBJ1-6|NA|TRBV27
CARQINYDNSPLHF
TGTGCCCGTCAGATAAACTACGATAATTCACCCCTCCACTTT
>NA|TRBJ1-1|NA|TRBV12-3/TRBV12-4
CASWTDMNTEAFF
TGTGCCAGCTGGACAGACATGAACACTGAAGCTTTCTTT
>TRBD2|TRBJ2-7|NA|TRBV7-8
CASSFRTSGVTEQYF
TGTGCCAGCAGCTTCCGGACTAGCGGGGTAACCGAGCAGTACTTC
>NA|TRBJ1-2|NA|TRBV7-9
CASSRRMYGYTF
TGTGCCAGCAGCCGGCGGATGTATGGCTACACCTTC
>NA|TRBJ1-6|NA|TRBV30
CAWSVRRHNSPLHF
TGTGCCTGGAGTGTACGGAGGCATAATTCACCCCTCCACTTT
>NA|TRBJ1-5|NA|TRBV24-1
CATSDLRTGQPQHF
TGTGCCACCAGTGATTTGCGTACGGGTCAGCCCCAGCATTTT
>NA|TRBJ2-5|NA|TRBV5-1
CATTGGASFGTQYF
TGCGCCACCACGGGGGGCGCATCATTCGGGACCCAGTACTTC
>TRBD2|TRBJ2-7|NA|TRBV14
CASSQGVRAGLTYEQYF
TGTGCCAGCAGCCAAGGGGTAAGAGCGGGGCTTACCTACGAGCAGTACTTC